The 9 T cell receptor beta chains presented below share a single source sample, sequenced in a study of response to subunit inactivated influenza vaccine. TCRdb reprocessed the RT-PCR reads via MiXCR and lists one record per CDR3 protein. The sample lists some 520,000 distinct CDR3 sequences; 15% to 20% were seen once. Sequencing was performed on CD4+ T cells sorted from PBMCs, taken less than 25 months after vaccination. The receptors were gathered from a man aged 50-75 years who received an inactivated influenza vaccine.

The chain has TRBV6-5 and TRBJ2-6; no clear D. The V and J ends lost 0 bases and 3 bases respectively, with 6 bases between them. Germline V gene lookup returns CDR1 MNHEY and CDR2 SVGAGI. The CDR3 spans 15 residues. This CDR3 is CASSYSRNGANVLTF. CDR3 DNA: TGTGCCAGCAGTTACTCTAGAAATGGGGCCAACGTCCTGACTTTC.

This chain connects TRBV5-1 to TRBJ1-1; 9 positions match TRBD1. The CDR3 length is 16 residues. Unmatched junction bases numbered 7, after V lost 3 bases and J lost 1 base. Per the germline V gene, CDR1 is SGHRS and CDR2 is YFSETQ. The CDR3 loop is CASSSYPGQGNTEAFF. The CDR3 nucleotides are TGCGCCAGCAGCTCTTATCCGGGACAGGGGAACACTGAAGCTTTCTTT.

CDR3 coding DNA: TGTGCCAGCAGCAGGGGACCCAACACGCAGTATTTT. This codes for CASSRGPNTQYF. V and J are TRBV5-5 and TRBJ2-3, with D perhaps matching TRBD1 or TRBD2 (5 bases each). The V end was cut by 4 bases, the J end by 9 bases, with 12 bases between. The CDR3 totals 12 residues. Germline values: CDR1 SGHKS, CDR2 YYEKEE (reference sequence).

The chain couples TRBV5-8 to TRBJ2-1, with D tentatively TRBD2 (5 bases). CDR1 is SGHTS and CDR2 is YDEGEE in the germline V gene. V lost 2 bases to trimming and J lost 8 bases, with 14 bases between them. The CDR3 covers 14 residues. The CDR3 DNA is TGTGCCAGCAGCTTCGGCGGGTCGCGTGATGAGCAGTTCTTC. This translates into CASSFGGSRDEQFF.

This clonotype showed up just a few times. The chain recombines TRBV19 with TRBJ2-7; D is unresolved. Looked up from germline, CDR1 is LNHDA and CDR2 is SQIVND (reference sequence). Trimming pared 3 bases from V and 7 bases from J, leaving 10 bases between. The CDR3 is 12 amino acids. The CDR3 protein is CASSIPDGEQYF. CDR3 DNA: TGTGCCAGTAGTATTCCGGACGGAGAGCAGTACTTC.

The V and J genes are TRBV4-1 and TRBJ2-4, with D perhaps TRBD1 or TRBD2 (6 bases each). Germline values: CDR1 MGHRA, CDR2 YSYEKL. The CDR3 runs to 16 residues. V was clipped by 0 bases and J by 7 bases, with 16 bases between them. CDR3: CASSQEGGLGRNIQYF. The CDR3 DNA reads as TGCGCCAGCAGCCAAGAAGGGGGACTTGGACGGAACATTCAGTACTTC.

The chain is built from TRBV13 and TRBJ1-6; TRBD1 might be the D (5 bases). The CDR3 has 14 amino acids. V lost 5 bases, J lost 10 bases, and 15 bases lay in between. Germline-derived CDR1 and CDR2 are PRHDT and FYEKMQ (reference sequence). CDR3 sequence reads: CASSRGRRPSPLHF. In DNA, the CDR3 is TGTGCCAGCAGCAGGGGCCGCCGCCCCTCACCCCTCCACTTT.

This clonotype was counted only a few times. The CDR3 sequence: CASRAAASGELFF. CDR3 bases: TGTGCCAGCAGGGCGGCGGCGTCCGGGGAGCTGTTTTTT. The V call is TRBV6-2 or TRBV6-3, the J call TRBJ2-2; D gene uncertain. Per the germline V gene, CDR1 is MNHEY and CDR2 is SVGEGT. V was pared by 6 bases and J by 6 bases, with 11 bases between. The CDR3 consists of 13 residues.

This clonotype has only a few counts. This chain joins TRBV5-6 and TRBJ2-1; 8 bases match TRBD1. CDR1 and CDR2 (germline): SGHDT, YYEEEE. The CDR3 is 15 amino acids. With 2 bases clipped from V and 7 bases from J, the junction kept 8 bases outside the gene matches. The DNA for the CDR3 is TGTGCCAGCAGCTTCCTAGACAGGGGAGGTAATGAGCAGTTCTTC. Its protein is CASSFLDRGGNEQFF.